Listed below are T cell receptor beta chains from one sample, sequenced in a study. Produced via immunoSEQ multiplex PCR; TCRdb's table is partial and in-frame only. The sample yields 60,000 to 85,000 clones, about 93% seen once. Sequenced material: PBMCs. Receptor source: a man aged 35 to 55 with rheumatoid arthritis. CDR3s include the opening cysteine and the closing phenylalanine or tryptophan. D genes are given only for firm matches. For some rows the clone size is stated as once, few or many, or as a class when expanded; others skip it.

v_call	j_call	d_call	clone_size	cdr3_aa	cdr3_nt
TRBV7-3	TRBJ2-3	TRBD2	.	CASSLRPSGAYTDTQYF	TGTGCCAGCAGCTTACGGCCTAGCGGGGCGTACACAGATACGCAGTATTTT
TRBV18	TRBJ1-2	.	.	CASSRNGNNYGYTF	TGTGCCAGCTCCAGAAATGGGAATAACTATGGCTACACCTTC
TRBV27	TRBJ2-3	TRBD2	.	CASSPLAGETDTQYF	TGTGCCAGCAGTCCGTTAGCGGGGGAGACAGATACGCAGTATTTT
TRBV30	TRBJ1-5	.	few	CAWSPGQHNQPQHF	TGTGCCTGGAGTCCCGGACAGCACAATCAGCCCCAGCATTTT
TRBV12-3/TRBV12-4	TRBJ1-2	.	once	CASSLAFYGYTF	TGTGCCAGCAGTTTGGCATTCTATGGCTACACCTTC
TRBV6-2/TRBV6-3	TRBJ1-2	.	.	CASSYGGDRYGYTF	TGTGCCAGCAGTTACGGGGGGGATCGGTATGGCTACACCTTC
TRBV5-1	TRBJ2-5	TRBD1	.	CASSWGSGQQETQYF	TGCGCCAGCAGCTGGGGCTCGGGACAGCAAGAGACCCAGTACTTC
TRBV6-5	TRBJ1-2	TRBD1	.	CASSSTGGADGYTF	TGTGCCAGCAGTTCGACAGGGGGAGCGGATGGCTACACCTTC
TRBV5-4	TRBJ2-1	TRBD2	.	CASTPTGGSYNEQFF	TGTGCCAGCACCCCGACGGGGGGCTCCTACAATGAGCAGTTCTTC
TRBV6-5	TRBJ2-5	TRBD1	.	CASSTTGTGGETQYF	TGTGCCAGCAGTACCACCGGGACAGGGGGAGAGACCCAGTACTTC
TRBV28	TRBJ2-1	.	.	CASSLGGAYNEQFF	TGTGCCAGCAGTTTGGGAGGAGCTTACAATGAGCAGTTCTTC
TRBV19	TRBJ2-2	TRBD1	.	CASSSGTGYTGELFF	TGTGCCAGTAGCTCCGGGACAGGGTACACCGGGGAGCTGTTTTTT
TRBV11-3	TRBJ2-1	TRBD2	once	CASSLAAGSPYNEQFF	TGTGCCAGCAGCTTGGCAGCGGGAAGCCCCTACAATGAGCAGTTCTTC
TRBV5-1	TRBJ2-3	.	.	CASSLETGIRTDTQYF	TGCGCCAGCAGCTTGGAAACAGGTATTCGCACAGATACGCAGTATTTT
TRBV7-2	TRBJ1-5	.	.	CASSLGRGRFNQPQHF	TGTGCCAGCAGCTTAGGGAGGGGTAGATTCAATCAGCCCCAGCATTTT
TRBV11-3	TRBJ2-7	TRBD1	once	CASSQRAGGLNEQYF	TGTGCCAGCTCCCAACGGGCAGGGGGCTTGAACGAGCAGTACTTC
TRBV18	TRBJ2-1	TRBD1	.	CASSPQTGNPNEQFF	TGTGCCAGCTCACCCCAGACAGGGAACCCCAATGAGCAGTTCTTC
TRBV28	TRBJ2-5	.	.	CASSRSFRGFRETQYF	TGTGCCAGCAGTCGCTCGTTCAGGGGTTTCCGGGAGACCCAGTACTTC
TRBV18	TRBJ2-7	TRBD1	.	CASSQDRHYEQYF	TGTGCCAGCTCACAGGACAGGCACTACGAGCAGTACTTC
TRBV27	TRBJ1-4	.	.	CASSIRQSSTNEKLFF	TGTGCCAGCAGTATCCGACAGAGTTCAACTAATGAAAAACTGTTTTTT
TRBV5-1	TRBJ1-1	TRBD1	.	CASSNGQGGMNTEAFF	TGCGCCAGCAGCAACGGACAGGGCGGGATGAACACTGAAGCTTTCTTT
TRBV28	TRBJ1-3	.	.	CASSEQAFSGNTIYF	TGTGCCAGCAGCGAACAGGCCTTCTCTGGAAACACCATATATTTT
TRBV2	TRBJ1-4	.	once	CASSRWEGEKLFF	TGTGCCAGCAGTAGATGGGAAGGGGAAAAACTGTTTTTT
TRBV5-4	TRBJ2-7	.	.	CASSFGRTNSYEQYF	TGTGCCAGCAGCTTTGGACGGACGAACTCCTACGAGCAGTACTTC
TRBV5-6	TRBJ2-1	.	.	CASSLSQGLYNEQFF	TGTGCCAGCAGCTTGAGTCAGGGTCTCTACAATGAGCAGTTCTTC
TRBV5-5	TRBJ1-5	.	.	CASSGQNQPQHF	TGTGCCAGCAGCGGACAGAATCAGCCCCAGCATTTT
TRBV5-8	TRBJ2-7	TRBD2	few	CASSSPTSGRLREQYF	TGTGCCAGCAGCTCCCCGACTAGCGGGAGACTTCGGGAGCAGTACTTC
TRBV7-3	TRBJ2-1	.	.	CASSLAGREQFF	TGTGCCAGCAGCCTGGCGGGGCGTGAGCAGTTCTTC
TRBV13	TRBJ1-2	.	once	CASSSRRLANYGYTF	TGTGCCAGCAGCTCACGGAGGTTAGCTAACTATGGCTACACCTTC
TRBV7-3	TRBJ2-7	.	.	CASSPGGTSDEQYF	TGTGCCAGCAGCCCAGGAGGGACGTCTGACGAGCAGTACTTC
TRBV11-2	TRBJ2-7	TRBD2	.	CASSARLTSGSSFYF	TGTGCCAGCAGCGCCAGATTGACTAGCGGGAGCTCCTTTTACTTC
TRBV18	TRBJ2-5	TRBD1	.	CASSPGTGYQETQYF	TGTGCCAGCTCACCCGGGACAGGGTACCAAGAGACCCAGTACTTC
TRBV11-1	TRBJ1-1	TRBD1	once	CASNQRQGALAEAFF	TGTGCCAGCAACCAGAGACAGGGGGCACTTGCTGAAGCTTTCTTT
TRBV27	TRBJ2-1	.	.	CASSLSRGDYNEQFF	TGTGCCAGCAGTTTAAGCAGGGGAGATTACAATGAGCAGTTCTTC
TRBV29-1	TRBJ2-3	TRBD2	.	CSVVWGSLGRDTQYF	TGCAGCGTTGTGTGGGGGAGTCTCGGGAGGGATACGCAGTATTTT